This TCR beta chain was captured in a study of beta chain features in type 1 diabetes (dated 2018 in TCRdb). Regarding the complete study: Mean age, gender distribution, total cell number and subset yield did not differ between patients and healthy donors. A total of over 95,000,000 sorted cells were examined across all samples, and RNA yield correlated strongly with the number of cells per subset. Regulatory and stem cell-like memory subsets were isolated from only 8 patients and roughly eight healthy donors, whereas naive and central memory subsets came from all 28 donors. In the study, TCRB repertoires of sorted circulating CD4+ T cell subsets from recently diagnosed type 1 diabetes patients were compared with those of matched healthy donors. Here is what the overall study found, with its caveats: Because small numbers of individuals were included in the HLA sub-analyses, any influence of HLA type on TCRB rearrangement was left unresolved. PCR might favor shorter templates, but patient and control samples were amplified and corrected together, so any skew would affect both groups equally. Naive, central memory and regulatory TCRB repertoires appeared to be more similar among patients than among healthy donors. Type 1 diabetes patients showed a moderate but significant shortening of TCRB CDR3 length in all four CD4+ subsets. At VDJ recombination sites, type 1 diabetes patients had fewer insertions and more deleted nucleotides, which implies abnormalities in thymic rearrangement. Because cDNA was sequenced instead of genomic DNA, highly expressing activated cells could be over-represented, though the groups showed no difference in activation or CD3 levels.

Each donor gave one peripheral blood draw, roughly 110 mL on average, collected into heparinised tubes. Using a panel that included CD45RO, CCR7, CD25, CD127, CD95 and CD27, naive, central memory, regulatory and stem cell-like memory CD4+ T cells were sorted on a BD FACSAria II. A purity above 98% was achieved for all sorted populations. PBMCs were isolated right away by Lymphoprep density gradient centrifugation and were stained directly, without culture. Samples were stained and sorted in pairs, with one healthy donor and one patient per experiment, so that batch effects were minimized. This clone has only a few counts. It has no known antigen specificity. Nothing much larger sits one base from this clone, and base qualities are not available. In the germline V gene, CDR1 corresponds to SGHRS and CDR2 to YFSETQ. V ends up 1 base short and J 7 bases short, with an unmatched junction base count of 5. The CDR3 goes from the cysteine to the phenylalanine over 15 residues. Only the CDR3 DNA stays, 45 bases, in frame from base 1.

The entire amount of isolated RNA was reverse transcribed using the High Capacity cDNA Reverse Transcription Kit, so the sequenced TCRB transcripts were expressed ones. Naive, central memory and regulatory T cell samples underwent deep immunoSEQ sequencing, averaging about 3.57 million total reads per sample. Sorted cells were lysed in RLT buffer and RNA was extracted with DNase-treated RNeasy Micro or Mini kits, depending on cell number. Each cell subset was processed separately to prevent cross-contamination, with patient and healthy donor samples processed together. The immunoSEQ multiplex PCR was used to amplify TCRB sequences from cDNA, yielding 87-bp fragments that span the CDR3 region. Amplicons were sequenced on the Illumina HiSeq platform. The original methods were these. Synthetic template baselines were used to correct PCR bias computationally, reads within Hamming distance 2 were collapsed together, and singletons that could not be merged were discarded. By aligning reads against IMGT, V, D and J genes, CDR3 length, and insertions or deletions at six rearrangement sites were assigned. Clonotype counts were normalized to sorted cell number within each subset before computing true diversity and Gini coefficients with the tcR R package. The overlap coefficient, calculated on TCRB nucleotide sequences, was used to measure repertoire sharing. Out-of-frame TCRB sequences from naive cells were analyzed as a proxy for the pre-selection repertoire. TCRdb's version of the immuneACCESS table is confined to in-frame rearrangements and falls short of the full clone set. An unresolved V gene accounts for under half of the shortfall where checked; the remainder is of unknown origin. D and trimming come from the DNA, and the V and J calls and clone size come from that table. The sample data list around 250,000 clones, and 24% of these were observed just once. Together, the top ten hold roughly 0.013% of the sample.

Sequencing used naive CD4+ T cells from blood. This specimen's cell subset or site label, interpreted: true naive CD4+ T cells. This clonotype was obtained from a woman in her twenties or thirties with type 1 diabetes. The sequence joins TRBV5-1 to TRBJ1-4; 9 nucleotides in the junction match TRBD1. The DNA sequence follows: TGCGCCAGCAGCTTGTTCGGGACAGGGACTGAAAAACTGTTTTTT. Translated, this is CASSLFGTGTEKLFF.